This T cell receptor beta chain comes out of a study of T cell repertoires in cytomegalovirus infection. The ends were cut back, 3 bases at V and 6 bases at J, with 15 bases in the middle. This CDR3 is built from 15 residues. TCRdb redid the calling of the reads with MiXCR, one entry per CDR3 protein. The data contain 650,000 to 900,000 distinct CDR3 sequences, under 35% of them singletons. A remark on this clonotype: Its antigen is as yet unknown.

The TCR sequence derives from a human donor in good health (CMV status not recorded). Some clones in this sample may be carry-over from other donors' samples. The chain joins TRBV12-3 or TRBV12-4 to TRBJ2-1; the D gene is possibly TRBD2 (6 bases). The sample was cultured CD8+ T cells from PBMCs, taken from culture after CMV antigen stimulation. The CDR3: CASSFSGILANEQFF. The CDR3 DNA is TGTGCCAGCAGTTTTTCAGGGATACTAGCCAATGAGCAGTTCTTC.